The next 14 T cell receptor beta chains were all read from a single sample in a study of human T cells and chemical hapten exposure. TCRdb processed the RACE reads anew with MiXCR; each CDR3 protein has one entry. Of around 92,000 distinct CDR3 sequences listed, about a tenth are singletons. Stated time point: pre-sensitization, week 0. Treatment meaning: therapeutic diphenylcyclopropenone sensitization with weekly scalp DPC. Source: whole blood, taken in connection with sensitization to the hapten diphenylcyclopropenone (DPC). These receptors were collected from a woman aged 60-70 years with alopecia areata. Some clones in this sample may be carry-over from other donors' samples.

This clonotype occurred many times. The chain is built from TRBV7-9 and TRBJ2-3; D gene uncertain. CDR1 and CDR2 (germline): SEHNR, FQNEAQ (reference sequence). V shed 5 bases and J shed 8 bases, with 11 bases lying between them. There are 12 residues in the CDR3. The CDR3 DNA reads as TGTGCCAGCAGCCTGGCGTCGGGTACGCAGTATTTT. Its protein is CASSLASGTQYF.

The genes are TRBV3-1 and TRBJ1-1; D possibly corresponds to TRBD1 (6 bases). Germline CDR1 reads LGHDT; CDR2 reads YNNKEL (reference sequence). V dropped 1 base and J dropped 7 bases, with 13 bases sitting between them. The CDR3 sequence is 14 residues long. CDR3 protein: CASSQVGTWGEAFF. CDR3 bases: TGTGCCAGCAGCCAAGTTGGGACATGGGGTGAAGCTTTCTTT. The full variable domain, completed using reference TRBV3-1 and TRBJ1-1, is DTAVSQTPKYLVTQMGNDKSIKCEQNLGHDTMYWYKQDSKKFLKIMFSYNNKELIINETVPNRFSPKSPDKAHLNLHINSLELGDSAVYFCASSQVGTWGEAFFGQGTRLTVV.

This clonotype has a count of ten or more. The chain links TRBV27 to TRBJ1-1, with D unresolved. CDR3 length: 13 amino acids. Deletions cut 3 bases from V and 4 bases from J, with 9 bases between. CDR1 is MNHEY and CDR2 is SMNVEV in the germline V gene (reference sequence). In DNA form, the CDR3 reads TGTGCCAGCAGTTTTAGTGGGTTCACTGAAGCTTTCTTT. It yields the protein CASSFSGFTEAFF.

This clonotype has a count of ten or more. This chain links TRBV2 with TRBJ1-1, with 7 bases fitting TRBD1. The CDR3 is made up of 16 amino acids. V lost 1 base and J lost 0; bases outside the gene matches: 5. Germline assignment: CDR1 SNHLY and CDR2 FYNNEI. The CDR3 loop reads CASSEEGTALNTEAFF. The CDR3 nucleotides are TGTGCCAGCAGTGAAGAAGGGACAGCTCTGAACACTGAAGCTTTCTTT. Combining the CDR3 with reference TRBV2 and TRBJ1-1 gives the whole variable domain EPEVTQTPSHQVTQMGQEVILRCVPISNHLYFYWYRQILGQKVEFLVSFYNNEISEKSEIFDDQFSVERPDGSNFTLKIRSTKLEDSAMYFCASSEEGTALNTEAFFGQGTRLTVV.

The gene calls are TRBV7-9 and TRBJ1-2; weak D call: TRBD1 (6 bases). V lost 5 bases, J lost 6 bases, and 16 bases lay in between. The CDR3 runs 14 residues. Looked up from germline, CDR1 is SEHNR and CDR2 is FQNEAQ (reference sequence). The CDR3 spells CASSPTGRRDGYTF. The CDR3 nucleotides are TGTGCCAGCAGCCCGACAGGAAGAAGAGATGGCTACACCTTC.

V usage is TRBV2 and J usage is TRBJ2-3; 11 nucleotides align to TRBD1. The CDR3 has 15 residues. The ends lost 3 bases at V and 5 bases at J; junction bases unmatched: 4. Germline V lookup: CDR1 SNHLY, CDR2 FYNNEI. DNA for the CDR3: TGTGCCAGCAGTGATCCGGGACAGGGGGTAGATACGCAGTATTTT. Amino acid sequence: CASSDPGQGVDTQYF.

This rearrangement joins TRBV29-1 to TRBJ2-3; D is unclear. Trimming shortened V by 4 bases and J by 0 bases, and 11 bases separated the two germline ends. Germline V CDR1 and CDR2: SQVTM, ANQGSEA. The CDR3 sequence is 14 residues long. The CDR3 DNA reads TGCAGCGTTGTCAAACTAAGGAGCACAGATACGCAGTATTTT. Translating gives CSVVKLRSTDTQYF.

This clonotype has at least ten counts. The V call is TRBV7-9, the J call TRBJ2-7; no reliable D call. This CDR3 is 15 amino acids long. Trimming stripped 3 bases from V and 7 bases from J, with 19 bases between. Germline CDR1 reads SEHNR; CDR2 reads FQNEAQ (reference sequence). CDR3 in DNA: TGTGCCAGCAGCTTCAAAGGGCACTCATTGGGAGAGCAGTACTTC. Its translation is CASSFKGHSLGEQYF.

This clonotype has only a few counts. The chain uses TRBV6-2 or TRBV6-3 and TRBJ1-1; D remains unclear. CDR1 and CDR2 (germline): MNHEY, SVGEGT. The CDR3 is 12 residues long. Between the trimmed V and J ends, which lost 2 bases and 11 bases, there was a span of 12 bases. Here the CDR3 DNA reads TGTGCCAGCAGTTACGCAAGGACGCGGGCTTTCTTT. Protein: CASSYARTRAFF.

This clonotype was found a few times. This chain uses TRBV19 with TRBJ2-2; the D gene is possibly TRBD1 (6 bases). Looked up from germline, CDR1 is LNHDA and CDR2 is SQIVND (reference sequence). The CDR3 has 15 residues. V lost 5 bases, J lost 5 bases, and 15 bases lay in between. The CDR3 bases are TGTGCCAGTAGTGTACAGGGTTTGGGGACCGGGGAGCTGTTTTTT. Translating it yields CASSVQGLGTGELFF.

This clonotype was seen at least ten times. V gene TRBV18 combines with J gene TRBJ1-2; D remains ambiguous. CDR1 is KGHSH and CDR2 is LQKENI in the germline V gene. The V and J ends lost 3 bases and 5 bases respectively, with 22 bases between them. The CDR3 length is 17 residues. As DNA, the CDR3 is TGTGCCAGCTCACCCGCGGCAGCCATGCCACTAACTTATGGCTACACCTTC. Its protein is CASSPAAAMPLTYGYTF.

This clonotype was found many times. The rearrangement links TRBV7-2 to TRBJ2-5; D is uncertain. CDR1 SGHTA and CDR2 FQGNSA come from the germline V gene. V was clipped by 0 bases and J by 4 bases, with 6 bases between them. There are 13 residues in the CDR3. CDR3 in DNA: TGTGCCAGCAGCTTAGCCGCCCGAGAGACCCAGTACTTC. Translation: CASSLAARETQYF. The variable domain in full, completed from reference TRBV7-2 and TRBJ2-5, reads GAGVSQSPSNKVTEKGKDVELRCDPISGHTALYWYRQSLGQGLEFLIYFQGNSAPDKSGLPSDRFSAERTGGSVSTLTIQRTQQEDSAVYLCASSLAARETQYFGPGTRLLVL.

To note about this clonotype: Being one base from a much bigger clone, this may be a read error. The chain carries TRBV6-5 and TRBJ2-2; 10 bases are shared with TRBD1. CDR3 length: 18 residues. V was pared by 8 bases and J by 3 bases, with 15 bases of the junction left unmatched. From germline, CDR1 is MNHEY and CDR2 SVGAGI. CDR3: CASGRSKRQGADTGELFF. CDR3 sequence (DNA): TGTGCCAGCGGCCGATCGAAGAGACAGGGGGCGGACACCGGGGAGCTGTTTTTT.

The chain uses TRBV6-5 and TRBJ2-7; 9 bases map to TRBD1. Per germline, CDR1 MNHEY and CDR2 SVGAGI. V trimming: 4 bases; J trimming: 5 bases; junction bases outside the gene matches: 3. The CDR3 consists of 13 residues. The chain's CDR3 is CASSSTGGDEQYF. CDR3 in DNA: TGTGCCAGCAGTTCAACAGGGGGCGACGAGCAGTACTTC.